Below, 10 T cell receptor beta chains from the same sample are listed, as sequenced in a study of T-cell memory formation after mild COVID-19. TCRdb used MiXCR to reprocess the 5' RACE reads, holding one entry per CDR3 protein. The sample records hundreds of thousands of distinct CDR3 sequences, 15% to 20% being singletons. Sequenced: PBMCs or a T cell subset sorted from them (not recorded which). All receptors derive from an adult woman who had mild COVID-19 (a few samples of this study predate the infection). Cell type and time point are not known.

This chain connects TRBV12-3 or TRBV12-4 to TRBJ1-1; the D is unclear. The CDR3 runs 14 residues. Trimming cost V 2 bases and J 1 base, with 8 bases left between them. For the CDR3, the DNA is TGTGCCAGCAGTTTAAGGGTGGGGAACACTGAAGCTTTCTTT. Protein sequence: CASSLRVGNTEAFF.

The chain couples TRBV7-6 to TRBJ2-1; TRBD1 might be the D (6 bases). V was trimmed by 0 bases and J by 7 bases, leaving 10 bases between them. The germline V gene encodes CDR1 SGHVS and CDR2 FNYEAQ. There are 14 residues in the CDR3. For the CDR3, the DNA is TGTGCCAGCAGCTTAGCGGGGGCGCAAAATGAGCAGTTCTTC. Its protein is CASSLAGAQNEQFF.

The J gene is TRBJ1-4, the V gene TRBV30, with a weak D call TRBD1 (5 bases). CDR1 and CDR2 from the germline V gene are GTSNPN and SVGIG (reference sequence). The CDR3 consists of 15 residues. The V and J ends lost 3 bases and 5 bases respectively, with 16 bases between them. The CDR3 DNA reads TGTGCCTGGAGCCCCGGGGGAGTTACAAATGAAAAACTGTTTTTT. Translation: CAWSPGGVTNEKLFF.

The count of this clonotype is one. This chain connects TRBV25-1 to TRBJ1-5, with D unresolved. The CDR3 runs 12 residues. The germline V and J ends were trimmed by 2 bases and 7 bases, with 6 bases remaining between them. Germline-derived CDR1 and CDR2 are MGHDK and SYGVNS. In nucleotides, the CDR3 is TGTGCCAGCAGTGAAGGTTGGCAGCCCCAGCATTTT. Translated, it gives CASSEGWQPQHF.

The chain is built from TRBV14 and TRBJ2-3; D call uncertain. V was clipped by 4 bases and J by 0 bases, with 14 bases between them. Germline lookup yields CDR1 SGHDN and CDR2 FVKESK. The CDR3 has 16 residues. The DNA for the CDR3 is TGTGCCAGCAGCCCTGTCCTACAGACTAGCACAGATACGCAGTATTTT. Translating it yields CASSPVLQTSTDTQYF. The full variable domain, rest sourced from reference TRBV14 and TRBJ2-3, is EAGVTQFPSHSVIEKGQTVTLRCDPISGHDNLYWYRRVMGKEIKFLLHFVKESKQDESGMPNNRFLAERTGGTYSTLKVQPAELEDSGVYFCASSPVLQTSTDTQYFGPGTRLTVL.

The chain employs TRBV14 and TRBJ2-7; TRBD2 matches at 8 bases. The CDR3 consists of 16 residues. Per germline, CDR1 SGHDN and CDR2 FVKESK. V lost 4 bases, J lost 5 bases, and 13 bases stayed unmatched. The CDR3 protein is CASSPGPGLVIHEQYF. The CDR3 nucleotides are TGTGCCAGCAGCCCTGGTCCGGGACTAGTGATCCACGAGCAGTACTTC.

This chain connects TRBV18 to TRBJ2-3; tentatively, D is TRBD2 (6 bases). Trimming stripped 5 bases from V and 2 bases from J, with 17 bases between. CDR3 length: 16 residues. The germline V gene encodes CDR1 KGHSH and CDR2 LQKENI. The CDR3 loop is CASSDGTVEVTDTQYF. The CDR3 coding sequence is TGTGCCAGCTCAGACGGGACTGTCGAAGTCACAGATACGCAGTATTTT. The whole variable domain, filled in from reference TRBV18 and TRBJ2-3, reads NAGVMQNPRHLVRRRGQEARLRCSPMKGHSHVYWYRQLPEEGLKFMVYLQKENIIDESGMPKERFSAEFPKEGPSILRIQQVVRGDSAAYFCASSDGTVEVTDTQYFGPGTRLTVL.

This rearrangement joins TRBV5-1 to TRBJ1-2, with D unclear. From germline, CDR1 is SGHRS and CDR2 YFSETQ. The CDR3 contains 16 residues. The ends were cut back, 5 bases at V and 4 bases at J, with 21 bases in the middle. CDR3 nucleotide sequence: TGCGCCAGCAGTCGAAGACTCCTCGAGGGCGCCTATGGCTACACCTTC. Encoded protein: CASSRRLLEGAYGYTF.

The gene calls are TRBV20-1 and TRBJ1-1; D may be TRBD1 (6 bases). CDR3 length equals 14 residues. Germline V lookup: CDR1 DFQATT, CDR2 SNEGSKA (reference sequence). V was trimmed by 3 bases and J by 4 bases, leaving 15 bases between them. CDR3 nucleotide sequence: TGCAGTGCTAGGAAACAGGGAAAGAGCACTGAAGCTTTCTTT. This sequence encodes CSARKQGKSTEAFF.

The rearrangement uses TRBV24-1 and TRBJ2-1; no clear D gene. CDR1 and CDR2 (germline): KGHDR, SFDVKD. This CDR3 has 13 amino acids. V was shortened by 3 bases and J by 10 bases, with 12 bases between the two germline ends. The CDR3 DNA sequence: TGTGCCACCAGTGATGCCCCCTACCTGGAGCAGTTCTTC. This translates into CATSDAPYLEQFF.